This is a list of T cell receptor beta chains from one sample in a study of blood T cell repertoires in COVID-19. The assay was immunoSEQ multiplex PCR, and TCRdb's table has in-frame clones only and misses some. The table records around 190,000 clones, about four fifths of them present only once. The material sequenced was peripheral blood. These receptors all come from a woman aged 40 to 50 with COVID-19, enrolled during active disease. CDR3s include the opening cysteine and the closing phenylalanine or tryptophan. Each record gives: CDR3 protein, clone size, V gene, J gene. Not all rows give a size; the values are once, few, many and, for expanded clones, a class.

cdr3_aa: CASTNPGLQETQYF
clone_size: NA
v_call: TRBV6-5
j_call: TRBJ2-5

cdr3_aa: CASSLGSMVFETQYF
clone_size: NA
v_call: TRBV11-2
j_call: TRBJ2-5

cdr3_aa: CASNIFAGQGTFYEQFF
clone_size: NA
v_call: TRBV28
j_call: TRBJ2-1

cdr3_aa: CSVDHRIGGTEAFF
clone_size: NA
v_call: TRBV29-1
j_call: TRBJ1-1

cdr3_aa: CASSLGSGGTDTQYF
clone_size: NA
v_call: TRBV5-4
j_call: TRBJ2-3

cdr3_aa: CASKGTGVSTEAFF
clone_size: NA
v_call: TRBV2
j_call: TRBJ1-1

cdr3_aa: CASSPGDRGGEAFF
clone_size: NA
v_call: TRBV18
j_call: TRBJ1-1

cdr3_aa: CASSLGTGSGANVLTF
clone_size: NA
v_call: TRBV7-2
j_call: TRBJ2-6

cdr3_aa: CASSVGATDTQYF
clone_size: NA
v_call: TRBV9
j_call: TRBJ2-3

cdr3_aa: CASSLQGASTDTQYF
clone_size: many
v_call: TRBV27
j_call: TRBJ2-3

cdr3_aa: CASSPSGTGQTEAFF
clone_size: once
v_call: TRBV18
j_call: TRBJ1-1

cdr3_aa: CASSLTANQPQHF
clone_size: NA
v_call: TRBV12-3/TRBV12-4
j_call: TRBJ1-5

cdr3_aa: CASSTWEGSNTGELFF
clone_size: NA
v_call: TRBV21-1
j_call: TRBJ2-2

cdr3_aa: CASSNNRAYEQYF
clone_size: NA
v_call: TRBV5-4
j_call: TRBJ2-7

cdr3_aa: CASSSAGVVQYF
clone_size: NA
v_call: TRBV5-6
j_call: TRBJ2-3

cdr3_aa: CASSALQGQPQHF
clone_size: NA
v_call: TRBV27
j_call: TRBJ1-5

cdr3_aa: CASTLLAGSTDTQYF
clone_size: NA
v_call: TRBV19
j_call: TRBJ2-3

cdr3_aa: CASSPYSNSPLHF
clone_size: NA
v_call: TRBV18
j_call: TRBJ1-6

cdr3_aa: CAWSQSGVYEQYF
clone_size: NA
v_call: TRBV30
j_call: TRBJ2-7

cdr3_aa: CASSYSVGTALWPLHF
clone_size: NA
v_call: TRBV6-5
j_call: TRBJ1-6

cdr3_aa: CATSDLQGDQETQYF
clone_size: once
v_call: TRBV24-1
j_call: TRBJ2-5

cdr3_aa: CASRETGGQETQYF
clone_size: NA
v_call: TRBV6-6
j_call: TRBJ2-5

cdr3_aa: CASSSTGGEIYGYTF
clone_size: once
v_call: TRBV7-9
j_call: TRBJ1-2

cdr3_aa: CASSVTGGAYGYTF
clone_size: few
v_call: TRBV25-1
j_call: TRBJ1-2

cdr3_aa: CASSYPGNQPQHF
clone_size: NA
v_call: TRBV6-2/TRBV6-3
j_call: TRBJ1-5

cdr3_aa: CASSYGRGANAQYF
clone_size: NA
v_call: TRBV6-5
j_call: TRBJ2-3

cdr3_aa: CASSHSRGSTDTQYF
clone_size: NA
v_call: TRBV3-1/TRBV3-2
j_call: TRBJ2-3

cdr3_aa: CASSPFRDLSGNTIYF
clone_size: once
v_call: TRBV7-9
j_call: TRBJ1-3

cdr3_aa: CASSPGDRDLKTQYF
clone_size: NA
v_call: TRBV5-1
j_call: TRBJ2-5

cdr3_aa: CASSELGLAENNEQFF
clone_size: NA
v_call: TRBV19
j_call: TRBJ2-1

cdr3_aa: CASSSRTSPIGASPLHF
clone_size: NA
v_call: TRBV7-2
j_call: TRBJ1-6

cdr3_aa: CASSHDRDRGAFF
clone_size: few
v_call: TRBV12-3/TRBV12-4
j_call: TRBJ1-1